Listed here are 14 T cell receptor beta chains from one sample, sequenced in a study of blood T cell repertoires in COVID-19. Sequenced by immunoSEQ multiplex PCR; TCRdb stores in-frame clones only, minus some. Found here are about 170,000 clones, about four fifths of them singletons; the top ten hold under 3.5%. The sample taken for sequencing was peripheral blood. The receptor set was obtained from a woman of 80 years or more with COVID-19, enrolled during active disease.

This sequence joins TRBV18 and TRBJ2-7, with TRBD2 identical over 7 bases. Trimming took 2 bases from V and 4 from J; bases not matched to a gene: 2. CDR3 length: 13 amino acids. Germline CDR1 KGHSH, CDR2 LQKENI. CDR3 loop: CASSPGGVYEQYF. DNA of the CDR3: TGTGCCAGCTCACCAGGGGGGGTATACGAGCAGTACTTC. Using reference TRBV18 and TRBJ2-7 for the parts outside the CDR3, the full variable domain is NAGVMQNPRHLVRRRGQEARLRCSPMKGHSHVYWYRQLPEEGLKFMVYLQKENIIDESGMPKERFSAEFPKEGPSILRIQQVVRGDSAAYFCASSPGGVYEQYFGPGTRLTVT.

This chain uses TRBV7-9 with TRBJ2-2; TRBD1 agrees at 9 bases. The V gene end was trimmed by 9 bases and the J gene end by 5 bases; junction bases not matched to a gene: 13. The CDR3 loop spans 16 amino acids. Germline values: CDR1 SEHNR, CDR2 FQNEAQ (reference sequence). The CDR3: CARTPWGTGNTGELFF. The CDR3 nucleotides read TGTGCCAGGACCCCGTGGGGGACAGGGAATACCGGGGAGCTGTTTTTT.

This clone was observed a few times. CDR3 coding DNA: TGTGCCAGCAGCCGCCAGACAGGTAATCAGCCCCAGCATTTT. It yields the protein CASSRQTGNQPQHF. The chain joins TRBV7-2 to TRBJ1-5, with D perhaps matching TRBD1 (6 bases). In germline, CDR1 is SGHTA, CDR2 FQGNSA. The ends were cut back, 5 bases at V and 4 bases at J, with 12 bases in the middle. This CDR3 spans 14 amino acids.

CDR3 loop: CASSPSTSGGSTDTQYF. The CDR3 bases are TGTGCCAGCTCACCTTCGACTAGCGGGGGCAGCACAGATACGCAGTATTTT. The rearrangement uses TRBV18 and TRBJ2-3; 12 bases align to TRBD2. The CDR3 runs 17 residues. V was clipped by 3 bases and J by 0 bases; unmatched bases: 4. Per the germline V gene, CDR1 is KGHSH and CDR2 is LQKENI.

The chain employs TRBV7-3 and TRBJ1-6; 7 nucleotides line up with TRBD1. Looked up from germline, CDR1 is SGHTA and CDR2 is FQGTGA. The CDR3 sequence is 15 residues long. With 0 bases clipped from V and 6 bases from J, the junction kept 2 bases outside the gene matches. The CDR3 nucleotides are TGTGCCAGCAGCTTAACCGCAGGGGGTAATTCACCCCTCCACTTT. It translates to CASSLTAGGNSPLHF. Supplemented by reference TRBV7-3 and TRBJ1-6, the full variable domain reads GAGVSQTPSNKVTEKGKYVELRCDPISGHTALYWYRQSLGQGPEFLIYFQGTGAADDSGLPNDRFFAVRPEGSVSTLKIQRTERGDSAVYLCASSLTAGGNSPLHFGNGTRLTVT.

The chain joins TRBV27 to TRBJ1-2, with a weak D call TRBD1 (5 bases). V was clipped by 6 bases and J by 7 bases, with 15 bases between them. This CDR3 spans 13 amino acids. Per germline, CDR1 MNHEY and CDR2 SMNVEV (reference sequence). The CDR3 reads CASRPTGGGGYTF. CDR3 sequence (DNA): TGTGCCAGCAGACCCACGGGGGGTGGTGGCTACACCTTC.

The gene calls are TRBV9 and TRBJ2-5, with TRBD1 as a possible D gene (5 bases). Germline CDR1 is SGDLS and CDR2 is YYNGEE. The CDR3 loop spans 14 amino acids. Trimming removed 0 bases from V and 5 bases from J, with 11 bases in between. In DNA form, the CDR3 reads TGTGCCAGCAGCGTAGGGGGCGGCCAGGAGACCCAGTACTTC. Translating gives CASSVGGGQETQYF.

This clone was counted between two and nine times. The chain combines TRBV9 with TRBJ1-1; no clear D. This CDR3 region has 15 residues. Trimming shortened V by 0 bases and J by 3 bases, and 12 bases separated the two germline ends. CDR1 and CDR2 (germline): SGDLS, YYNGEE. CDR3 loop: CASSVGSVLDTEAFF. The CDR3 DNA sequence: TGTGCCAGCAGCGTAGGGTCGGTGCTGGACACTGAAGCTTTCTTT.

This chain connects TRBV5-4 to TRBJ2-5; TRBD2 matches 11 bases. The CDR3 consists of 15 residues. Losses at the gene ends were 4 bases for V and 4 bases for J; bases not matched to a gene: 6. Germline V gene data show CDR1 as SGHNT and CDR2 as YYREEE (reference sequence). The CDR3 DNA is TGTGCCAGCAGCGTGACTAGCGGGGTGGTAGAGACCCAGTACTTC. As protein: CASSVTSGVVETQYF.

The rearrangement joins TRBV27 to TRBJ1-2; D possibly corresponds to TRBD1 (6 bases). CDR3 length: 14 amino acids. V lost 6 bases and J 4 bases, leaving 15 bases between the germline ends. Looked up from germline, CDR1 is MNHEY and CDR2 is SMNVEV (reference sequence). The CDR3: CASRGTIWGYGYTF. CDR3 coding DNA: TGTGCCAGCAGGGGGACAATATGGGGCTATGGCTACACCTTC.

The chain uses TRBV5-1 and TRBJ2-1, with TRBD1 identical over 9 bases. Germline-derived CDR1 and CDR2 are SGHRS and YFSETQ. The length of the CDR3 is 15 residues. The V and J ends lost 5 bases and 4 bases, in that order; junction bases with no gene match: 7. The CDR3 sequence is CASSTGTGPYNEQFF. CDR3 in DNA: TGCGCCAGCAGTACCGGGACAGGGCCTTACAATGAGCAGTTCTTC. The full variable domain, with the rest looked up from reference TRBV5-1 and TRBJ2-1, is KAGVTQTPRYLIKTRGQQVTLSCSPISGHRSVSWYQQTPGQGLQFLFEYFSETQRNKGNFPGRFSGRQFSNSRSEMNVSTLELGDSALYLCASSTGTGPYNEQFFGPGTRLTVL.

V is TRBV19 and J is TRBJ1-5; weak D call: TRBD1 (5 bases). This CDR3 region has 14 residues. The V end was cut by 11 bases, the J end by 2 bases, with 16 bases between. Germline-derived CDR1 and CDR2 are LNHDA and SQIVND (reference sequence). CDR3 in amino acids: CAVAGRGGNQPQHF. CDR3 DNA: TGTGCCGTAGCGGGCCGGGGGGGCAATCAGCCCCAGCATTTT.

This chain links TRBV6-5 with TRBJ2-1, with 8 bases that match TRBD1. Losses at the gene ends were 5 bases for V and 10 bases for J; bases not matched to a gene: 10. CDR1 and CDR2 from the germline V gene are MNHEY and SVGAGI. This CDR3 contains 14 residues. DNA of the CDR3: TGTGCCAGCAGTCGACGGACAGGGCAAGCGGAGCAGTTCTTC. Translated, it gives CASSRRTGQAEQFF.

The chain joins TRBV21-1 to TRBJ1-6. TRBV21-1 is a pseudogene. The CDR3 runs 15 residues. This chain's CDR3 is CASSKGRAYNSPLHF. CDR3 coding DNA: TGTGCCAGCAGCAAAGGGAGAGCCTATAATTCACCCCTCCACTTT.